This T cell receptor beta chain stems from a study of cytomegalovirus exposure and HLA in healthy donors. Notes on the study in general: Cytomegalovirus-associated TCR beta chains were listed, numbering roughly 150. A later analysis associated about 18,000 TCR beta sequences with HLA alleles at a 0.05 false discovery rate.

Donors consisted of healthy bone marrow donors. This clone has just one count. The antigen remains unidentified. Trimming stripped 4 bases from V and 9 bases from J, with 25 bases between. Germline lookup yields CDR1 SGDLS and CDR2 YYNGEE. The CDR3 is made up of 16 amino acids. Both 60 Vbeta primers and 13 Jbeta primers went into the PCR. Per the original methods: The authors later counted around 80 million unique TCR beta chains, some 9.9 million of them shared. Produced via immunoSEQ multiplex PCR; TCRdb's table is partial and in-frame only. V and J calls and clone size are given by that table; D and trimming were obtained from the DNA. The sample gives about 76,000 clones, around 73% of which show up once; around 9.3% is in the top ten.

Sequences were obtained from PBMCs. The chain joins TRBV9 to TRBJ1-2; TRBD1 is a possible D gene (6 bases). This clonotype was sampled from a woman aged 40 to 50 in good health and CMV-seropositive. CDR3 in DNA: TGTGCCAGCAGCTCATTAGAAGGACAGTGGATAGGAAGCTACACCTTC. It is translated as CASSSLEGQWIGSYTF.